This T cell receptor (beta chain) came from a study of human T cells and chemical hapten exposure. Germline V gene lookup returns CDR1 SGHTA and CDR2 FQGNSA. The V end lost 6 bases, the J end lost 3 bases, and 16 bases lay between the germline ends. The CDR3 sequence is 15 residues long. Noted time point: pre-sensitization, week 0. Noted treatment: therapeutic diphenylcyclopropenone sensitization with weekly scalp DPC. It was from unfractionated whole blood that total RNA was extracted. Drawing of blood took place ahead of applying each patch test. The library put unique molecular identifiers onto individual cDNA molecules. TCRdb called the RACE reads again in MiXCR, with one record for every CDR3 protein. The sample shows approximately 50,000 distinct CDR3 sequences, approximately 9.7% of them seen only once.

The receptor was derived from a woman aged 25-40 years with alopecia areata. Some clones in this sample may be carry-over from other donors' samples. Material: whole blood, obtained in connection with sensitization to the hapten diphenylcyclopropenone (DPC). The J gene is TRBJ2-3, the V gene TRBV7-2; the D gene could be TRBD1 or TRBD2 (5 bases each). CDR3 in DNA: TGTGCCAGCAGGGCCGGGACCCTATCTACAGATACGCAGTATTTT. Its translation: CASRAGTLSTDTQYF.